This is a list of T cell receptor beta chains from one sample in a study of T cell responses to AZD1222 COVID-19 vaccine. The method was immunoSEQ multiplex PCR; TCRdb's version includes in-frame clones alone and lacks a portion of them. The profile covers about 140,000 clones, with approximately 88% appearing a single time and about 3% taken by the ten largest. Sample: peripheral blood, taken on day 0 of AZD1222 vaccination. The receptors derive from an adult in good health. The conserved cysteine and the conserved F or W are not part of the CDR3 here.

V: TRBV6-4
CDR3: ASSDSPTSGSDTQY

V: TRBV5-1
CDR3: ASSLAGSLGQPQH

V: TRBV18
CDR3: ASSPGQGGNTIY

V: TRBV11-2
CDR3: ATQRTSGLGTDTQY

V: TRBV25-1
CDR3: ASSVGGATNEKLF

V: TRBV9
CDR3: ASSVTGAASPLH

V: TRBV2
CDR3: ASSEGLAGGRILAKNIQY

V: TRBV7-9
CDR3: ASSLAIRVLHNEQF

V: TRBV19
CDR3: ASSRRGRHNEQF

V: TRBV19
CDR3: ASSTRRGMNTEAF

V: TRBV7-2
CDR3: ASSWTGDSNQPQH

V: TRBV19
CDR3: ASSPTGGTDTQY

V: TRBV19
CDR3: ASAGTDSLGNQPQH

V: TRBV3-1/TRBV3-2
CDR3: ASSQTNEKLF

V: TRBV6-2/TRBV6-3
CDR3: ASSYLTSGNTIY

V: TRBV5-4
CDR3: ASSPRDRAVYEQY

V: TRBV11-2
CDR3: ASALIAGNTIY

V: TRBV7-9
CDR3: ASSLSVRRALQEKLF

V: TRBV2
CDR3: ASDSGYLIHGYT

V: TRBV19
CDR3: ASSIRDSNQPQH

V: TRBV19
CDR3: ASSIRATKPYTEAF

V: TRBV7-9
CDR3: AGTKDGGYREKLF

V: TRBV19
CDR3: ASSGQGENEQY

V: TRBV9
CDR3: ASSLVGSRGGELF

V: TRBV4-2
CDR3: ASSQKTVAAYNEQF

V: TRBV29-1
CDR3: SVETSSGREGNEQF

V: TRBV15
CDR3: ATSGGPGLIQPQH

V: TRBV28
CDR3: ASRPLGLRNTEAF

V: TRBV5-6
CDR3: ASSLADASSYNSPLH

V: TRBV4-2
CDR3: ASSPRPLGGAYNEQF

V: TRBV7-2
CDR3: ASSLQGLNTEAF

V: TRBV25-1
CDR3: ASSEFQGTEAF

V: TRBV11-2
CDR3: ASSSQAGQYEQY

V: TRBV7-9
CDR3: ASSRRGQRMGTGELF

V: TRBV18
CDR3: ASSPADSLSKNSPLH

V: TRBV4-1
CDR3: ASSQETGTFGSNTEAF

V: TRBV4-3
CDR3: ASAGGPADTQY

V: TRBV5-1
CDR3: ASSLQYSNTEAF

V: TRBV28
CDR3: ASSLGGGGSPLH

V: TRBV23-1
CDR3: ASSLEGALESALH

V: TRBV5-5
CDR3: ASSWAVGQDREAF

V: TRBV12-5
CDR3: ASGLGSAMGVQF

V: TRBV7-2
CDR3: ASSLGRARF

V: TRBV28
CDR3: ASRPQAFSNQPQH

V: TRBV9
CDR3: ASSVAEGNYGYT